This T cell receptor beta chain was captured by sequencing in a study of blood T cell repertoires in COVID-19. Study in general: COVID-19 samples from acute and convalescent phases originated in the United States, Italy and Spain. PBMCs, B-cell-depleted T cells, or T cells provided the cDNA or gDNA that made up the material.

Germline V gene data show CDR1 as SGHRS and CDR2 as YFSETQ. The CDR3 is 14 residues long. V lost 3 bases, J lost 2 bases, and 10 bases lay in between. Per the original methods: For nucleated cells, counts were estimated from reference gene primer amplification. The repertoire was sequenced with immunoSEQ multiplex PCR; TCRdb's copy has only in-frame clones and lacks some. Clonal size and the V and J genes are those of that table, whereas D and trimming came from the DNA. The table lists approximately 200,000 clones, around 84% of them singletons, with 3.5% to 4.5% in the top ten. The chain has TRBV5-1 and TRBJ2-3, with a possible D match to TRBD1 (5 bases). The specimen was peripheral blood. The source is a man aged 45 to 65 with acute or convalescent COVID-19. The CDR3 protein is CASSWQGSTDTQYF. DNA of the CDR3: TGCGCCAGCAGCTGGCAGGGATCCACAGATACGCAGTATTTT.